These 8 T cell receptor beta chains were sequenced from one sample in a study of breast tumors, draining lymph nodes, adjacent tissues. TCRdb re-analysed the multiplex PCR reads in MiXCR, keeping a single row per CDR3 protein. The table has about 89,000 distinct CDR3 sequences, roughly 30% seen once. Samples came from axillary lymph nodes draining the breast cancer. Input material: axillary lymph node tissue. The receptors shown here come from a female donor with breast cancer. Some clones in this sample may be carry-over from other donors' samples.

This clonotype appeared a few times. This may be a read error: a much more frequent sequence differs by one nucleotide. V and J are TRBV11-2 and TRBJ2-2, with TRBD2 identical over 7 bases. The CDR3 spans 14 residues. J lost 6 bases, V lost 5 bases, and 6 bases had no gene match. The V gene's germline CDR1 is SGHAT and CDR2 FQNNGV. The CDR3 spells CASSLGRGPGELFF. DNA for the CDR3: TGTGCCAGCAGCCTGGGGAGGGGCCCCGGGGAGCTGTTTTTT. The variable domain in full, with the rest retrieved from reference TRBV11-2 and TRBJ2-2, is EAGVAQSPRYKIIEKRQSVAFWCNPISGHATLYWYQQILGQGPKLLIQFQNNGVVDDSQLPKDRFSAERLKGVDSTLKIQPAKLEDSAVYLCASSLGRGPGELFFGEGSRLTVL.

The V and J genes are TRBV11-2 and TRBJ1-1; no definite D call. The CDR3 runs 14 residues. CDR1 is SGHAT and CDR2 is FQNNGV in the germline V gene. Between the trimmed V and J ends, which lost 1 base and 5 bases, there was a span of 11 bases. CDR3 sequence: CASSLAIMGTEAFF. DNA for the CDR3: TGTGCCAGCAGCTTAGCCATAATGGGGACTGAAGCTTTCTTT.

The rearrangement uses TRBV9 and TRBJ2-1; the match to TRBD1 covers 7 bases. Germline V gene sequence: CDR1 SGDLS, CDR2 YYNGEE. V was clipped by 4 bases and J by 4 bases; unmatched bases: 8. The CDR3 covers 15 residues. The CDR3 coding sequence is TGTGCCAGCAGCCGGACCGAGGGACAGTACAATGAGCAGTTCTTC. Amino acid sequence: CASSRTEGQYNEQFF.

The CDR3 here is CAWSVLGGRTEAFF. The CDR3 nucleotides are TGTGCCTGGAGTGTTTTAGGGGGCAGAACTGAAGCTTTCTTT. The chain uses TRBV30 and TRBJ1-1; 7 bases agree with TRBD1. CDR3 length equals 14 residues. The germline V gene has CDR1 GTSNPN and CDR2 SVGIG (reference sequence). With V trimmed by 0 bases and J by 5 bases, 6 bases remained unmatched.

This clonotype was recorded at least ten times. This chain connects TRBV6-5 to TRBJ2-1; 7 nucleotides line up with TRBD2. CDR3 length: 17 residues. The germline CDR1 and CDR2 sequences are MNHEY and SVGAGI. J was trimmed by 0 bases and V by 6 bases; bases with no gene match: 11. The DNA for the CDR3 is TGTGCCAGCAGCCTGGCGACTAGCCGACGCTCCTACAATGAGCAGTTCTTC. It encodes CASSLATSRRSYNEQFF.

With respect to this clonotype: Germline and junction disagree at one end, which may indicate a read error. The CDR3: CASGLRGVAETQYF. CDR3 sequence (DNA): TGTGCCAGCGGCTTAAGGGGGGTCGCGGAGACCCAGTACTTC. The chain has TRBV11-2 and TRBJ2-5, with D perhaps TRBD1 or TRBD2 (6 bases each). The CDR3 is 14 amino acids. CDR1 and CDR2 (germline): SGHAT, FQNNGV.

This clonotype came up many times. CDR3 bases: TGTGCCAGCAGCTTAAGGCAGGGTTATGGCTACACCTTC. It yields the protein CASSLRQGYGYTF. The chain joins TRBV7-3 to TRBJ1-2; D possibly corresponds to TRBD1 (5 bases). The CDR3 spans 13 residues. Germline V CDR1 and CDR2: SGHTA, FQGTGA. V dropped 1 base and J dropped 5 bases, with 8 bases sitting between them.

This clonotype appeared many times. J is TRBJ2-7 and V is TRBV7-9; no firm D call. V was clipped by 1 base and J by 7 bases, with 8 bases between them. The CDR3 spans 12 residues. Germline loops: CDR1 SEHNR, CDR2 FQNEAQ (reference sequence). The CDR3 DNA follows: TGTGCCAGCAGCTTAGATAGCTGGGAGCAGTACTTC. It is translated as CASSLDSWEQYF. The full variable domain, its missing parts supplied by reference TRBV7-9 and TRBJ2-7, is DTGVSQNPRHKITKRGQNVTFRCDPISEHNRLYWYRQTLGQGPEFLTYFQNEAQLEKSRLLSDRFSAERPKGSFSTLEIQRTEQGDSAMYLCASSLDSWEQYFGPGTRLTVT.